Presented here are 28 T cell receptor beta chains from one specimen sequenced in a study of cytomegalovirus exposure and HLA in healthy donors. Vbeta (60) and Jbeta (13) primers were used in the PCR. TCRdb's table, derived via immunoSEQ multiplex PCR, lists solely in-frame clones and lacks some. The sample has around 130,000 clones, around 80% seen once; the top ten hold 2.7%. The specimen was PBMCs. The receptor source for this set is a boy between 2 and 10 years old in good health and CMV-seronegative.

This sequence joins TRBV30 and TRBJ2-7, with TRBD1 identical over 9 bases. The CDR3 extends over 14 amino acids. The V and J ends lost 3 bases and 3 bases, in that order; junction bases with no gene match: 6. Germline assignment: CDR1 GTSNPN and CDR2 SVGIG (reference sequence). CDR3 loop: CAWSPGTGIYEQYF. The CDR3 DNA is TGTGCCTGGAGCCCCGGGACAGGGATCTACGAGCAGTACTTC.

The V gene is TRBV4-2, the J gene TRBJ1-3, with D maybe TRBD1 (6 bases). There are 17 residues in the CDR3. Germline V gene sequence: CDR1 LGHNA, CDR2 YNFKEQ. Trimming took off 1 base at V and 0 bases at J, with 13 bases between the two ends. The CDR3 DNA sequence: TGTGCCAGCAGCCAAGGGGAGGGCAGGGGCTCTGGAAACACCATATATTTT. Encoded protein: CASSQGEGRGSGNTIYF.

This chain uses TRBV20-1 with TRBJ2-3; D is unresolved. Germline loops: CDR1 DFQATT, CDR2 SNEGSKA (reference sequence). V gave up 5 bases and J gave up 4 bases, with 7 bases separating them. The CDR3 is made up of 11 amino acids. CDR3 coding DNA: TGCAGTGCTCTCTTCGCAGATACGCAGTATTTT. It codes for CSALFADTQYF.

The J gene is TRBJ2-1, the V gene TRBV29-1; TRBD1 agrees at 9 bases. V was clipped by 6 bases and J by 0 bases; unmatched bases: 6. This CDR3 has 15 amino acids. In germline, CDR1 is SQVTM, CDR2 ANQGSEA. The CDR3 DNA sequence: TGCAGCGTCGCTGGGACAGGGAGCTCCTACAATGAGCAGTTCTTC. Amino acids: CSVAGTGSSYNEQFF.

V is TRBV5-4 and J is TRBJ1-2, with TRBD1 matching over 11 bases. V dropped 5 bases and J dropped 7; count of bases not matched to a gene: 10. The CDR3 extends over 15 amino acids. The germline gives CDR1 SGHNT, CDR2 YYREEE (reference sequence). The DNA for the CDR3 is TGTGCCAGCAGTCAACGGGACAGGGGGGACGGTGGCTACACCTTC. Its translation: CASSQRDRGDGGYTF.

This clone appeared a few times. The junction differs from germline at one of its ends, possibly a read error. The genes are TRBV5-3 and TRBJ2-2; D ambiguous. TRBV5-3 carries the ORF label, with uncertain function. The CDR3 sequence is 15 residues long. For the CDR3, the DNA is TGTGCCAGCAGCTTGGGCAGTTGGAACACCGGGGAGCTGTTTTTT. It codes for CASSLGSWNTGELFF.

The V call is TRBV29-1, the J call TRBJ1-5; maybe TRBD1 (5 bases). The ends were cut back, 2 bases at V and 3 bases at J, with 8 bases in the middle. The CDR3 is 13 amino acids. Germline lookup yields CDR1 SQVTM and CDR2 ANQGSEA. The CDR3 coding sequence is TGCAGCGTTGAAATACAGGTCAATCAGCCCCAGCATTTT. The encoded protein is CSVEIQVNQPQHF.

This clone was counted between two and nine times. V is TRBV7-9 and J is TRBJ1-5; the D is unclear. CDR1 is SEHNR, CDR2 FQNEAQ, per germline (reference sequence). This CDR3 contains 12 residues. Trimming cost V 5 bases and J 0 bases, with 2 bases left between them. CDR3 loop: CASSHSNQPQHF. CDR3 DNA: TGTGCCAGCAGCCATAGCAATCAGCCCCAGCATTTT.

V is TRBV6-1 and J is TRBJ1-2; D unresolved. There are 14 residues in the CDR3. V lost 2 bases, J lost 1 base, and 8 bases lay in between. Germline CDR1 is MNHNS and CDR2 is SASEGT. CDR3 DNA: TGTGCCAGCAGTGAAATAACTTTTAACTATGGCTACACCTTC. Translated: CASSEITFNYGYTF.

This clone was seen more than once but under ten times. The chain joins TRBV5-5 to TRBJ2-7; D gene ambiguous. The CDR3 totals 15 residues. V was cut by 1 base and J by 0 bases, with 11 bases left in between. Germline V gene data show CDR1 as SGHKS and CDR2 as YYEKEE (reference sequence). The CDR3 nucleotides are TGTGCCAGCAGCTTGTTCTGGAGTAGCTCCTACGAGCAGTACGTC. Protein product: CASSLFWSSSYEQYV.

The chain employs TRBV19 and TRBJ1-3; D remains unclear. The CDR3 length is 15 residues. Germline values: CDR1 LNHDA, CDR2 SQIVND (reference sequence). V lost 3 bases and J 3 bases, leaving 12 bases between the germline ends. CDR3 protein: CASSIPRGSGNTIYF. The DNA of the CDR3 is TGTGCCAGTAGTATCCCCCGGGGAAGTGGAAACACCATATATTTT. Complete variable domain (other parts from reference TRBV19 and TRBJ1-3): DGGITQSPKYLFRKEGQNVTLSCEQNLNHDAMYWYRQDPGQGLRLIYYSQIVNDFQKGDIAEGYSVSREKKESFPLTVTSAQKNPTAFYLCASSIPRGSGNTIYFGEGSWLTVV.

V and J are TRBV27 and TRBJ2-3; 7 positions agree with TRBD1. CDR1 MNHEY and CDR2 SMNVEV come from the germline V gene (reference sequence). V gave up 7 bases and J gave up 1 base; unmatched junction bases: 5. The CDR3 length is 14 residues. The chain's CDR3 is CASTRQGGTDTQYF. CDR3 sequence (DNA): TGTGCCAGCACCCGACAGGGAGGCACAGATACGCAGTATTTT.

Of note for this clone: Other DNA sequences in the same sample also yield this CDR3. J is TRBJ1-2 and V is TRBV14; TRBD1 matches 9 bases. V lost 0 bases to trimming and J lost 2 bases; unmatched junction nucleotides: 4. The germline CDR1 and CDR2 sequences are SGHDN and FVKESK. The CDR3 has 16 residues. This CDR3 reads CASSQDLGQGNYGYTF. The CDR3 DNA reads TGTGCCAGCAGCCAAGATTTGGGACAGGGAAACTATGGCTACACCTTC.

This clone turned up a few times. V gene TRBV7-8 combines with J gene TRBJ1-6, with TRBD1 as a possible D gene (6 bases). Germline-derived CDR1 and CDR2 are SGHVS and FQNEAQ. The CDR3 sequence is 14 residues long. V lost 1 base to trimming and J lost 6 bases, with 7 bases between them. The CDR3 DNA sequence: TGTGCCAGCAGCTTAGACAGGGTTAATTCACCCCTCCACTTT. Amino acids: CASSLDRVNSPLHF.

The V call is TRBV9, the J call TRBJ1-1, with D possibly TRBD1 on 6 matching bases. Germline values: CDR1 SGDLS, CDR2 YYNGEE. Trimming removed 3 bases at V and 1 base at J, with 13 bases between. This CDR3 is built from 15 residues. The CDR3 DNA follows: TGTGCCAGCAGCGCGGGGGGGGCAGCGAACACTGAAGCTTTCTTT. Amino acid sequence: CASSAGGAANTEAFF.

The chain is built from TRBV7-6 and TRBJ1-3; maybe TRBD1 (6 bases). The CDR3 is made up of 16 amino acids. Deletions cut 1 base from V and 4 bases from J, with 14 bases between. Per germline, CDR1 SGHVS and CDR2 FNYEAQ. The CDR3, as DNA: TGTGCCAGCAGCTTAGGGGCAGGGGCTGAGGGAAACACCATATATTTT. This translates into CASSLGAGAEGNTIYF.

The chain carries TRBV9 and TRBJ1-2; D call uncertain. V lost 3 bases, J lost 1 base, and 13 bases lay in between. Per germline, CDR1 SGDLS and CDR2 YYNGEE. This CDR3 is 15 amino acids long. CDR3 nucleotides: TGTGCCAGCAGCGATTATCGGGGATTTAACTATGGCTACACCTTC. It is translated as CASSDYRGFNYGYTF.

The J gene is TRBJ1-1, the V gene TRBV7-9; a weak D match, TRBD1 (6 bases). This CDR3 has 12 amino acids. CDR1 SEHNR and CDR2 FQNEAQ come from the germline V gene (reference sequence). Trimming shortened V by 8 bases and J by 9 bases, and 16 bases separated the two germline ends. This CDR3 reads CASSTHRDKAFF. The CDR3 bases are TGTGCCAGCTCCACCCACAGGGATAAAGCTTTCTTT.

The chain recombines TRBV6-1 with TRBJ2-3, with D maybe TRBD1 (6 bases). This CDR3 has 15 amino acids. V was pared by 7 bases and J by 4 bases, with 18 bases between. In germline, CDR1 is MNHNS, CDR2 SASEGT. The CDR3 protein is CASTSHRVLADTQYF. The CDR3, as DNA: TGTGCCAGCACGTCCCACAGGGTTTTAGCAGATACGCAGTATTTT.

This chain joins TRBV6-6 and TRBJ1-2; 8 positions match TRBD1. V trimming: 6 bases; J trimming: 6 bases; junction bases outside the gene matches: 6. The CDR3 is made up of 13 amino acids. From germline, CDR1 is MNHNY and CDR2 SVGAGI (reference sequence). CDR3 coding DNA: TGTGCCAGCAGAACCCGACAGGGGAATGGCTACACCTTC. Translated, it gives CASRTRQGNGYTF.

The chain is built from TRBV6-6 and TRBJ2-7; TRBD1 matches at 7 bases. Germline values: CDR1 MNHNY, CDR2 SVGAGI (reference sequence). The CDR3 has 13 amino acids. Trimming at V came to 6 bases and at J to 5 bases, leaving 7 bases not matched to a gene. CDR3 sequence (DNA): TGTGCCAGCAGCCTACAGGGGTTTGACGAGCAGTACGTC. Translated, it gives CASSLQGFDEQYV.

This sequence joins TRBV11-3 and TRBJ1-1; weak D call: TRBD1 (6 bases). The CDR3 loop spans 14 amino acids. Germline V gene data show CDR1 as SGHNT and CDR2 as YENEEA. V was cut by 4 bases and J by 1 base, with 10 bases left in between. The CDR3 region is CASSSGHPNTEAFF. CDR3 nucleotide sequence: TGTGCCAGCAGCTCGGGACACCCGAACACTGAAGCTTTCTTT.

This clone appeared a single time. The chain carries TRBV7-9 and TRBJ2-3; 8 bases agree with TRBD2. V lost 3 bases and J lost 2; bases outside the gene matches: 16. The CDR3 runs 19 residues. Germline V CDR1 and CDR2: SEHNR, FQNEAQ (reference sequence). CDR3 region: CASSLSGWRLAGDTDTQYF. In nucleotides, the CDR3 is TGTGCCAGCAGCTTGAGCGGATGGCGCCTAGCGGGCGACACAGATACGCAGTATTTT.

This chain links TRBV5-5 with TRBJ2-2; D remains unclear. The V and J ends lost 4 bases and 2 bases respectively, with 12 bases between them. Germline assignment: CDR1 SGHKS and CDR2 YYEKEE (reference sequence). The CDR3 loop spans 15 amino acids. Here the CDR3 reads CASSHRSTNTGELFF. In DNA, the CDR3 is TGTGCCAGCAGCCATAGAAGTACCAACACCGGGGAGCTGTTTTTT.

The DNA of the CDR3 is TGTGCCACCAGCAGAGGGCCCGGGTCCGAGCAGTACGTC. It specifies CATSRGPGSEQYV. The chain is built from TRBV15 and TRBJ2-7; D is ambiguous. Trimming removed 1 base at V and 6 bases at J, with 10 bases between. The germline V gene encodes CDR1 LNHNV and CDR2 YYDKDF (reference sequence). This CDR3 has 13 amino acids.

The gene calls are TRBV2 and TRBJ2-3, with 9 positions matching TRBD2. CDR1 and CDR2 from the germline V gene are SNHLY and FYNNEI. The CDR3 has 19 amino acids. J was trimmed by 0 bases and V by 4 bases; bases with no gene match: 14. The CDR3 DNA is TGTGCCAGCAGTGTACCTAGCGGGAACGCCCCGGAGAGCACAGATACGCAGTATTTT. This gives the protein CASSVPSGNAPESTDTQYF. Drawing the rest from reference TRBV2 and TRBJ2-3, the complete variable domain is EPEVTQTPSHQVTQMGQEVILRCVPISNHLYFYWYRQILGQKVEFLVSFYNNEISEKSEIFDDQFSVERPDGSNFTLKIRSTKLEDSAMYFCASSVPSGNAPESTDTQYFGPGTRLTVL.

V usage is TRBV29-1 and J usage is TRBJ1-1; D not certain. Germline loops: CDR1 SQVTM, CDR2 ANQGSEA. V gave up 2 bases and J gave up 1 base, with 8 bases separating them. The CDR3 runs 13 residues. CDR3 in amino acids: CSVENRPNTEAFF. Written as DNA, the CDR3 is TGCAGCGTTGAAAACAGACCGAACACTGAAGCTTTCTTT.

The chain employs TRBV7-2 and TRBJ2-3, with D hard to call. The CDR3 has 11 amino acids. V was pared by 7 bases and J by 5 bases, with 7 bases between. The V gene's germline CDR1 is SGHTA and CDR2 FQGNSA. The CDR3, as DNA: TGTGCCAGCACCCCGCGAGATACGCAGTATTTT. Translation: CASTPRDTQYF.